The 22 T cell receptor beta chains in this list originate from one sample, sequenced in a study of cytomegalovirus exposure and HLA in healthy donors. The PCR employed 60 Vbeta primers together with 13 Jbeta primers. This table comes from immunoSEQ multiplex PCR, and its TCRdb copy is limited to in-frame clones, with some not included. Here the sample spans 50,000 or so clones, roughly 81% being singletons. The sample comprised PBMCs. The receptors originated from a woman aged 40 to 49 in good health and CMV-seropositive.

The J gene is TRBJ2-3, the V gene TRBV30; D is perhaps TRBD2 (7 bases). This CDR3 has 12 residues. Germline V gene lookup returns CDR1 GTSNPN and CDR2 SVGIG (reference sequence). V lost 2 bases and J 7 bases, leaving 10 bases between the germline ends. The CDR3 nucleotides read TGTGCCTGGAGTTTGGGGGGGCATACGCAGTATTTT. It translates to CAWSLGGHTQYF.

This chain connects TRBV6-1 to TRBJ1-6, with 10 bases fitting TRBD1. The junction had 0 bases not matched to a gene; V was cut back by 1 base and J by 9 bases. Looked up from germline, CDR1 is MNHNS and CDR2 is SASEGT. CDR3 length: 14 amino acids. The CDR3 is CASSEGQGASPLHF. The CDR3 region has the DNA TGTGCCAGCAGTGAAGGACAGGGGGCTTCACCCCTCCACTTT.

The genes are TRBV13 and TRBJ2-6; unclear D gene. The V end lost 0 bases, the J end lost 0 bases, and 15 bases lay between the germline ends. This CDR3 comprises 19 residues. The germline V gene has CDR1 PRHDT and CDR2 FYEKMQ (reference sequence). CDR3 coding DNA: TGTGCCAGCAGCTTAGGCCTGAGACAAATTTTCTCTGGGGCCAACGTCCTGACTTTC. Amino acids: CASSLGLRQIFSGANVLTF.

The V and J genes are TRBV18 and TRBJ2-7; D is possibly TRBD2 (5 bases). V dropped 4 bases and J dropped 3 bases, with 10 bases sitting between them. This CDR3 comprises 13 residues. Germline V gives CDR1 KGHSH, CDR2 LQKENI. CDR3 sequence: CASSLGVGYEQYF. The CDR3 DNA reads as TGTGCCAGCTCACTCGGGGTAGGCTACGAGCAGTACTTC.

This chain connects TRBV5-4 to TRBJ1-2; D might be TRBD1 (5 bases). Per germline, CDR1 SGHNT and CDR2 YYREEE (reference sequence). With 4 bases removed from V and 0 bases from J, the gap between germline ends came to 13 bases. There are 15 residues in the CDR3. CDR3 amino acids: CASSPQQVTNYGYTF. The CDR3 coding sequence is TGTGCCAGCAGCCCGCAACAGGTTACTAACTATGGCTACACCTTC.

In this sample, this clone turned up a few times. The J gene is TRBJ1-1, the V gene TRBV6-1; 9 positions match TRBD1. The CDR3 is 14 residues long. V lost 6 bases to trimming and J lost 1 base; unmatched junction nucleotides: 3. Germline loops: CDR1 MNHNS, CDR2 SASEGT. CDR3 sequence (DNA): TGTGCCAGCAGAACGGGACAGGGGAACACTGAAGCTTTCTTT. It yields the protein CASRTGQGNTEAFF.

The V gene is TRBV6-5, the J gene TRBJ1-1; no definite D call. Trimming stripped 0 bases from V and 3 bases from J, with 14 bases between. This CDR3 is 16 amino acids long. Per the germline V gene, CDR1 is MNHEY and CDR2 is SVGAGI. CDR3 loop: CASSYSRGRVDTEAFF. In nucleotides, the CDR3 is TGTGCCAGCAGTTACTCGCGGGGTAGGGTTGACACTGAAGCTTTCTTT.

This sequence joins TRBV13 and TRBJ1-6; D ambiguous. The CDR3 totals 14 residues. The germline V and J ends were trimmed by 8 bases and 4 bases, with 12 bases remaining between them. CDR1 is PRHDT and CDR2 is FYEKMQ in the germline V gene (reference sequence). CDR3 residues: CASRPRQYNSPLHF. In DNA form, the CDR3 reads TGTGCCAGCCGCCCCAGGCAGTATAATTCACCCCTCCACTTT.

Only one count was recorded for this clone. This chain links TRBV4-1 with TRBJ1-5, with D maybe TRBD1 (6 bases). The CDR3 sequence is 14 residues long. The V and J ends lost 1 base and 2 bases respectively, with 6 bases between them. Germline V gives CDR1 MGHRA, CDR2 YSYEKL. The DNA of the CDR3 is TGCGCCAGCAGCCAAGCAGGGGGCAATCAGCCCCAGCATTTT. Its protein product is CASSQAGGNQPQHF.

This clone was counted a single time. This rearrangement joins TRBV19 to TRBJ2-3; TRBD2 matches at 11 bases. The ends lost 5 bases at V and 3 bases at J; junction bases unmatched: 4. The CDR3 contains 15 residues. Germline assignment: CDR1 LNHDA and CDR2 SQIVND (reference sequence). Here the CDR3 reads CASSRLAGKTDTQYF. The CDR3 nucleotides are TGTGCCAGTAGTCGACTAGCGGGGAAGACAGATACGCAGTATTTT.

Written as DNA, the CDR3 is TGTGCCAGCAGCTTGTATGGGGGGGGGCCCGGTACGCAGTATTTT. This translates into CASSLYGGGPGTQYF. This rearrangement joins TRBV5-8 to TRBJ2-3; tentatively, D is TRBD2 (7 bases). Germline CDR1 is SGHTS and CDR2 is YDEGEE. The V end lost 1 base, the J end lost 8 bases, and 17 bases lay between the germline ends. This CDR3 comprises 15 residues.

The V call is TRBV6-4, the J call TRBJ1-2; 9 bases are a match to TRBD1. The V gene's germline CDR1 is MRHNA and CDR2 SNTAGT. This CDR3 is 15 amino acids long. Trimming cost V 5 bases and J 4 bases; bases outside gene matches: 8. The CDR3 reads CASSPSGQGSYGYTF. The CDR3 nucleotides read TGTGCCAGCAGTCCCTCGGGACAGGGTTCCTATGGCTACACCTTC.

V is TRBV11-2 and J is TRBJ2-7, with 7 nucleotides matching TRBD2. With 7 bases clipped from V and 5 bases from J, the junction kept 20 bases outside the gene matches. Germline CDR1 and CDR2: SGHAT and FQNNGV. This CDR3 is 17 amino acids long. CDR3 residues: CASTPWASSGRRNEQYF. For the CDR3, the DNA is TGTGCCAGCACCCCTTGGGCCTCTAGCGGCCGCAGGAACGAGCAGTACTTC.

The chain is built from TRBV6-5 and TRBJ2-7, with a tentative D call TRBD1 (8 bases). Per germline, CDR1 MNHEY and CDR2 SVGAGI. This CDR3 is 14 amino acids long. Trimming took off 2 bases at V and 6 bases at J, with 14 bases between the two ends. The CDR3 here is CASSYNRGGGEQYF. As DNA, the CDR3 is TGTGCCAGCAGTTACAACAGGGGGGGCGGCGAGCAGTACTTC.

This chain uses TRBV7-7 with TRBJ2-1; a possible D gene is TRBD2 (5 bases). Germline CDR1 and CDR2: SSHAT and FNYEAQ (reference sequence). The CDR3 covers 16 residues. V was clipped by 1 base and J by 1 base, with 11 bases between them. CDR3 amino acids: CASSLDVGSSYNEQFF. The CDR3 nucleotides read TGTGCCAGCAGCTTAGACGTGGGGAGTTCCTACAATGAGCAGTTCTTC.

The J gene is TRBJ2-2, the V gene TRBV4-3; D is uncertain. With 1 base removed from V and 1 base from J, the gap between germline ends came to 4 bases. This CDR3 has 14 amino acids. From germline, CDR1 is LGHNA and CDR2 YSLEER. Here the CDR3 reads CASSQVRNTGELFF. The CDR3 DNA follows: TGCGCCAGCAGCCAAGTTCGGAACACCGGGGAGCTGTTTTTT.

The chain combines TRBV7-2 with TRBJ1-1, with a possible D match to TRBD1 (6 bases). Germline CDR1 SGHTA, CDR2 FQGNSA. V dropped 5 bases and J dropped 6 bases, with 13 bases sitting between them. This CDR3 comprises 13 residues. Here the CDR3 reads CASSETGQPEAFF. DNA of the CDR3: TGTGCCAGCAGCGAGACAGGCCAGCCTGAAGCTTTCTTT.

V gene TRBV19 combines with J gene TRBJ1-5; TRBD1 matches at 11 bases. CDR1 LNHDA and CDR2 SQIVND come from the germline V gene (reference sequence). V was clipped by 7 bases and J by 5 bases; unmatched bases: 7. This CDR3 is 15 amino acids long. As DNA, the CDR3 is TGTGCCAGTACCAGGACAGGGGGCGCGCATCAGCCCCAGCATTTT. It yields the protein CASTRTGGAHQPQHF.

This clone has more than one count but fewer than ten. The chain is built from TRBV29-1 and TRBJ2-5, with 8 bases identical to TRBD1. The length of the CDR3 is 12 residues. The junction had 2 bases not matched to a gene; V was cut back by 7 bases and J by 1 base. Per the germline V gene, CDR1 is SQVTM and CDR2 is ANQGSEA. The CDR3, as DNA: TGCAGCGGCGGGACAGGCCAAGAGACCCAGTACTTC. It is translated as CSGGTGQETQYF.

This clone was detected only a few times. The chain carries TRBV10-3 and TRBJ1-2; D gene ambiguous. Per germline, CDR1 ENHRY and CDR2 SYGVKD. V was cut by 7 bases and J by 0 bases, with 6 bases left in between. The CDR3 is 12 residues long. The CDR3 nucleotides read TGTGCCATCAACCGGGCTAACTATGGCTACACCTTC. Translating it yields CAINRANYGYTF.

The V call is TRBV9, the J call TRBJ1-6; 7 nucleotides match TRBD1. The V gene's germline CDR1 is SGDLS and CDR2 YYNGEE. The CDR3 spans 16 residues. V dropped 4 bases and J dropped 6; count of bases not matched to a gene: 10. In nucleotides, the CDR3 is TGTGCCAGCAGCTCAGAGCGGACAGGTGCTAATTCACCCCTCCACTTT. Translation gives CASSSERTGANSPLHF.

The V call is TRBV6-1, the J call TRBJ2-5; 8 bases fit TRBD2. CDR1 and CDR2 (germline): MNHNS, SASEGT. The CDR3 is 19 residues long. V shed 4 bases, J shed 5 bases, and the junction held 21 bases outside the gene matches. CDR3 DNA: TGTGCCAGCAGTGCTACTGGTGCGGGGGGCCGAAGCGGGTGGGAGACCCAGTACTTC. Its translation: CASSATGAGGRSGWETQYF.